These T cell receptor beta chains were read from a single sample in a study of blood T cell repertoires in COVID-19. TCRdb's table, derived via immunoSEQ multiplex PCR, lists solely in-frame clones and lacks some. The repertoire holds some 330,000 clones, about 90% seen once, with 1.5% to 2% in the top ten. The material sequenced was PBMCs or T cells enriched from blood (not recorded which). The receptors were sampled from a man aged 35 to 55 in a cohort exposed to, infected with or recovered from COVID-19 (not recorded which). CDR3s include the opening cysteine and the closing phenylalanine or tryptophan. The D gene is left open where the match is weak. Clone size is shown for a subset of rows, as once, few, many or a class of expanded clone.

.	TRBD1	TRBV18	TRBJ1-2	TGTGCCAGCTCTCCAAACTTTCAACAGGGGGCCAGGAACTATGGCTACACCTTC	CASSPNFQQGARNYGYTF
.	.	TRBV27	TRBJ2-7	TGTGCCAGCAGTTTAAAGGACACTGTAACCTACGAGCAGTACTTC	CASSLKDTVTYEQYF
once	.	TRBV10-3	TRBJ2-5	TGTGCCTACCAACAGGGATTACAAGAGACCCAGTACTTC	CAYQQGLQETQYF
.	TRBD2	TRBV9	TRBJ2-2	TGTGCCAGCAGCCCCCTCTCGGTAGCGGGAGGTTGGACCGGGGAGCTGTTTTTT	CASSPLSVAGGWTGELFF
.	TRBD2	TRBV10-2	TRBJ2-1	TGCGCCAGCAACTTAGCGGGAGGGAGGGGAGCCTACAATGAGCAGTTCTTC	CASNLAGGRGAYNEQFF
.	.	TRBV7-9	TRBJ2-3	TGTGCCAGCAGAGTAGCGGCCACTAGCACAGATACGCAGTATTTT	CASRVAATSTDTQYF
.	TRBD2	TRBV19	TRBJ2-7	TGTGCCAGTAGTCCCTACGGGGGAGGGCGTCGTGAGCAGTACTTC	CASSPYGGGRREQYF
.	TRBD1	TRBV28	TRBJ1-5	TGTGCCAGCACACCGGGACAGCGCAATCAGCCCCAGCATTTT	CASTPGQRNQPQHF
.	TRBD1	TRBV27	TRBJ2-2	TGTGCCAGCAGTTGGGGAACAGGGGGCACCGGGGAGCTGTTTTTT	CASSWGTGGTGELFF
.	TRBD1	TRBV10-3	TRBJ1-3	TGTGCCATCAGTGACAGGGGGTACACCATATATTTT	CAISDRGYTIYF
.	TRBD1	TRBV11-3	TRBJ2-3	TGTGCCAGCAGCTTAGGGGACAGAATAACAGATACGCAGTATTTT	CASSLGDRITDTQYF
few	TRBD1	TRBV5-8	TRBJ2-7	TGTGCCAGCAGCATCCGGGACAGAGACGAGCAGTACTTC	CASSIRDRDEQYF
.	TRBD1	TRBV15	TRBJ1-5	TGTGCCACCAGCAGAGATTGGACAGGAGGTCAGCCCCAGCATTTT	CATSRDWTGGQPQHF
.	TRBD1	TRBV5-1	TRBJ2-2	TGCGCCAGCAGGACGGTATACAGGGGGCACACCGGGGAGCTGTTTTTT	CASRTVYRGHTGELFF
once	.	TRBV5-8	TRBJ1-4	TGTGCCAGCAGCTTGAGGACAATTTCCGAAAAACTGTTTTTT	CASSLRTISEKLFF
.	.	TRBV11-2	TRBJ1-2	TGTGCCAGCAGCTTAGCTTGGCCTGGCAGGGGTTGGGGTGGCTACACCTTC	CASSLAWPGRGWGGYTF
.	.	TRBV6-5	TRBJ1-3	TGTGCCAGCTCAACTGACTTCTCTGGAAACACCATATATTTT	CASSTDFSGNTIYF
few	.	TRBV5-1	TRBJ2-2	TGCGCCAGCCGCCGGATTCCGGGAAACACCGGGGAGCTGTTTTTT	CASRRIPGNTGELFF
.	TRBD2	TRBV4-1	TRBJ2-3	TGCGCCAGCAGCCGACTAGCGGGAGAGCACACAGATACGCAGTATTTT	CASSRLAGEHTDTQYF
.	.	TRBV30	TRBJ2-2	TGTGCCTGGACCCCTTTAAACACCGGGGAGCTGTTTTTT	CAWTPLNTGELFF
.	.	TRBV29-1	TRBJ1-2	TGCAGCGTTGCCCGGGGGGGCTATGGCTACACCTTC	CSVARGGYGYTF
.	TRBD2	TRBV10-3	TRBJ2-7	TGTGCCATCAGTGGAGGACTAGCGGGTCTGACCTACGAGCAGTACTTC	CAISGGLAGLTYEQYF
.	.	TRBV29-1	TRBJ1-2	TGCAGCGTTGCTGGGACTGCTTATGGCTACACCTTC	CSVAGTAYGYTF
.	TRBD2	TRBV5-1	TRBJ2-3	TGCGCCAGCAGCTTGCTACCAGGGGGACTAGCGGGAGTTGATACGCAGTATTTT	CASSLLPGGLAGVDTQYF
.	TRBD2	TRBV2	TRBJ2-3	TGTGCCATTCTCCGACTAAATTCTACTAGCGGGAGGGCCAAGGATACGCAGTATTTT	CAILRLNSTSGRAKDTQYF
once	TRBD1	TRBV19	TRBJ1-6	TGTGCCAGTAGTATATCGGGACAGGGCGTATATTCACCCCTCCACTTT	CASSISGQGVYSPLHF
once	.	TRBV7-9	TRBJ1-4	TGTGCCAGCAGCCGAACTCCTCAGGGGCTTAATGAAAAACTGTTTTTT	CASSRTPQGLNEKLFF
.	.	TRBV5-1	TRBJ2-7	TGCGCCAGCAGCTTGGCCCTCGGGAATCCCTACGAGCAGTACTTC	CASSLALGNPYEQYF
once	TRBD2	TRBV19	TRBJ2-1	TGTGCCAGTAGTATAGAGGGCGGGAGGGTGGCCTACAATGAGCAGTTCTTC	CASSIEGGRVAYNEQFF
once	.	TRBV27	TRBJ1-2	TGTGCCAGCAAGTACAGGCCCTGGGACTATGGCTACACCTTC	CASKYRPWDYGYTF
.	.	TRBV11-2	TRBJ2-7	TGTGCCAGCAGCCCCAGGGCAGGGTTAACCTACGAGCAGTACTTC	CASSPRAGLTYEQYF
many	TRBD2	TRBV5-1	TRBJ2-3	TGCGCCAGCAGCTCCTTACTAGCGGGAGGTCGTGTTGATACGCAGTATTTT	CASSSLLAGGRVDTQYF
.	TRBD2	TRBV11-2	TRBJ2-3	TGTGCCAGCAGCCCAGGGACTAGCGGGAGCGGGGATACGCAGTATTTT	CASSPGTSGSGDTQYF
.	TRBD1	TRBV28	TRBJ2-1	TGTGCCAGCAGTTTAGGGACAGGGGTCAACAATGAGCAGTTCTTC	CASSLGTGVNNEQFF
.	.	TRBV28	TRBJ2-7	TGTGCCAGCAGAACTATCCAGGGTTCCTACGAGCAGTACTTC	CASRTIQGSYEQYF
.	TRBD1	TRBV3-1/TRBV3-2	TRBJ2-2	TGTGCCAGCAGCCAACGAGGGGGCGTAATGAACGGGGAGCTGTTTTTT	CASSQRGGVMNGELFF
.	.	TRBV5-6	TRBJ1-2	TGTGCCAGCAGCCCGGGGGGTGGCTACACCTTC	CASSPGGGYTF
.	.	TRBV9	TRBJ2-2	TGTGCCAGCAGCGTAGATTCCGAGGGGGAGCTGTTTTTT	CASSVDSEGELFF
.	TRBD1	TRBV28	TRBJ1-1	TGTGCCAGCAGAGGACAGGTCCAACAAGCTTTCTTT	CASRGQVQQAFF
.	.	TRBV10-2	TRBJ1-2	TGCGCCAGTAAGGGGATCTCTGGCAAGGCAGGTGGCTACACCTTC	CASKGISGKAGGYTF
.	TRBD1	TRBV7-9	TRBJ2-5	TGTGCCAGCAGCTTAAAAGGGGGCGAGGAGACCCAGTACTTC	CASSLKGGEETQYF
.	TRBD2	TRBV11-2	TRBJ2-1	TGTGCCAGCAGCCACCCCCCGCGGGGGTACAATGAGCAGTTCTTC	CASSHPPRGYNEQFF
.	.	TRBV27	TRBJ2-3	TGTGCCAGCAGTATCCCGGGACTGGGTGGAGATACGCAGTATTTT	CASSIPGLGGDTQYF